Listed below are T cell receptor beta chains from one sample, sequenced in a study of CD8+ T cells in alopecia areata. The data were produced by immunoSEQ multiplex PCR, yet TCRdb's version contains in-frame clones alone and is incomplete. The data show about 210,000 clones, with less than 50% seen just once and 2% to 3% held by the top ten. The source was CD4+ T cells sorted from blood, collected at approximately week 37, from a patient treated with tofacitinib. These receptor sequences come from a human donor with alopecia areata. Both conserved end residues are part of each CDR3. D genes are given only for firm matches. Size tells how often a clone was seen (once, few, many) or the class of an expanded clone, and some rows leave it out.

few TRBJ2-1 NA TRBV28 CASRSLGRNNEQFF TGTGCCAGCAGGAGTCTAGGAAGGAACAATGAGCAGTTCTTC
NA TRBJ2-1 TRBD2 TRBV30 CAWSILAGAYNEQFF TGTGCCTGGAGCATACTAGCGGGGGCTTACAATGAGCAGTTCTTC
NA TRBJ1-2 NA TRBV11-2 CASSRQGGADGYTF TGTGCCAGCAGCCGTCAAGGGGGAGCGGATGGCTACACCTTC
NA TRBJ1-1 NA TRBV27 CASSSAGAHTEAFF TGTGCCAGCAGTTCAGCCGGGGCCCACACTGAAGCTTTCTTT
few TRBJ2-1 TRBD2 TRBV7-2 CASSLAGLAGGFRGFSEQFF TGTGCCAGCAGCTTAGCTGGTCTAGCGGGAGGGTTTCGCGGGTTTAGTGAGCAGTTCTTC
once TRBJ1-4 NA TRBV30 CAWTTRGAVEKLFF TGTGCCTGGACCACCCGGGGGGCGGTTGAAAAACTGTTTTTT
NA TRBJ2-2 TRBD2 TRBV28 CASSPSGVIAGELFF TGTGCCAGCAGTCCGAGCGGGGTAATCGCCGGGGAGCTGTTTTTT
few TRBJ2-5 NA TRBV6-6 CASSYSQETQYF TGTGCCAGCAGTTACTCACAAGAGACCCAGTACTTC
NA TRBJ2-3 TRBD2 TRBV10-3 CAISEMAGGADTQYF TGTGCCATCAGTGAGATGGCGGGGGGCGCAGATACGCAGTATTTT
NA TRBJ2-5 TRBD1 TRBV10-2 CASSQNRGETQYF TGCGCCAGCAGTCAGAACAGGGGGGAGACCCAGTACTTC
NA TRBJ2-3 TRBD1 TRBV10-3 CAISESPGQGPFTDTQYF TGTGCCATCAGTGAGTCACCGGGACAGGGCCCGTTCACAGATACGCAGTATTTT
few TRBJ2-3 TRBD2 TRBV29-1 CSVESPSGHTDTQYF TGCAGCGTTGAATCCCCTAGCGGCCACACAGATACGCAGTATTTT
NA TRBJ2-5 TRBD1 TRBV2 CASSAQGEETQYF TGTGCCAGCAGTGCGCAGGGGGAAGAGACCCAGTACTTC
NA TRBJ2-5 NA TRBV27 CASSLTWRYQETQYF TGTGCCAGCAGTTTAACCTGGCGGTATCAAGAGACCCAGTACTTC
few TRBJ2-1 TRBD1 TRBV7-8 CASSLGQGIYNEQFF TGTGCCAGCAGCTTAGGACAGGGGATCTACAATGAGCAGTTCTTC
NA TRBJ1-5 TRBD1 TRBV6-4 CASSDSTGAVSNQPQHF TGTGCCAGCAGTGACTCCACAGGGGCGGTCAGCAATCAGCCCCAGCATTTT
NA TRBJ2-7 NA TRBV4-2 CASSQVANGEQYF TGTGCCAGCAGCCAAGTCGCGAACGGCGAGCAGTACTTC
NA TRBJ2-1 TRBD1 TRBV7-3 CASSPGQGPLHEQFF TGTGCCAGCAGCCCCGGACAGGGGCCCCTCCATGAGCAGTTCTTC
few TRBJ1-1 NA TRBV7-2 CASSPRAGNTEAFF TGTGCCAGCAGCCCTCGGGCGGGGAACACTGAAGCTTTCTTT
NA TRBJ2-7 NA TRBV2 CASSIRGGQYF TGTGCCAGCAGTATCAGGGGGGGGCAGTACTTC
NA TRBJ1-2 NA TRBV5-1 CASSLGNYGYTF TGCGCCAGCAGTTTGGGGAACTATGGCTACACCTTC
NA TRBJ2-7 TRBD1 TRBV7-2 CASRAGTGLYEQYF TGTGCCAGCAGAGCCGGGACAGGGTTGTACGAGCAGTACTTC
NA TRBJ2-5 NA TRBV30 CAWSVGRLQETQYF TGTGCCTGGAGTGTCGGACGGTTACAAGAGACTCAGTACTTC
NA TRBJ2-3 NA TRBV5-1 CASSPGFSTDTQYF TGCGCCAGCAGCCCAGGATTTAGCACAGATACGCAGTATTTT
NA TRBJ2-7 TRBD2 TRBV28 CASTRSDSGNPEQYF TGTGCCAGCACCCGGTCGGATAGCGGGAATCCCGAGCAGTACTTC
few TRBJ2-1 NA TRBV29-1 CSVARWGSYNEQFF TGCAGCGTGGCCAGATGGGGCTCCTACAATGAGCAGTTCTTC
NA TRBJ2-7 NA TRBV30 CAWRKEYEQYF TGTGCCTGGAGGAAGGAGTACGAGCAGTACTTC
once TRBJ2-3 NA TRBV7-2 CASSLALATATQYF TGTGCCAGCAGCTTAGCGCTAGCGACAGCCACGCAGTATTTT